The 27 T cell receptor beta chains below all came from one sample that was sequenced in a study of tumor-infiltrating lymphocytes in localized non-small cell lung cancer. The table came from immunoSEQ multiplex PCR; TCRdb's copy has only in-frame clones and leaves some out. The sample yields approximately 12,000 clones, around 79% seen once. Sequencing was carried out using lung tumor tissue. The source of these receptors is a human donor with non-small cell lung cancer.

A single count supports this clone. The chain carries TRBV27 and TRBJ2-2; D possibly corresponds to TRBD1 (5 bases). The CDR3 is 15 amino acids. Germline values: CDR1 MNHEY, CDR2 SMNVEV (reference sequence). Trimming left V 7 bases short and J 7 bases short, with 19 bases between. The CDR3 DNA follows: TGTGCCAGCAAAGTGGGAATAGGGGCCGGCGGGGAGCTGTTTTTT. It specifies CASKVGIGAGGELFF.

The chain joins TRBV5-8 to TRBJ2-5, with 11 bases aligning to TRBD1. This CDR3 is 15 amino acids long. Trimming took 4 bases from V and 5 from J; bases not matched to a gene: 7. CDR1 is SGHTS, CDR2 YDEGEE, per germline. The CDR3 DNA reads TGTGCCAGCAGCACCGGACAGGGGGCGTTGGAGACCCAGTACTTC. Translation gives CASSTGQGALETQYF.

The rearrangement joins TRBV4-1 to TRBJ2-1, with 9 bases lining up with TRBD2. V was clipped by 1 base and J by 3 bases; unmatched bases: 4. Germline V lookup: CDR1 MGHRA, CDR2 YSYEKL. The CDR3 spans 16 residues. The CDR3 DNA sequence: TGCGCCAGCAGCCAAGCCGGACTAGCGATCTACAATGAGCAGTTCTTC. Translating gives CASSQAGLAIYNEQFF.

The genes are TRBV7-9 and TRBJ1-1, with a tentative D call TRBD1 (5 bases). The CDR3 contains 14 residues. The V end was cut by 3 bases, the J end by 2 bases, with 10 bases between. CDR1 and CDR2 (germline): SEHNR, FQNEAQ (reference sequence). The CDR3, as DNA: TGTGCCAGCAGCTTTGGACAAATAAACACTGAAGCTTTCTTT. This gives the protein CASSFGQINTEAFF.

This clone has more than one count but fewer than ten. CDR3 region: CASHVLWTGETQYF. In DNA form, the CDR3 reads TGTGCCAGCCATGTGCTTTGGACGGGAGAGACCCAGTACTTC. The J gene is TRBJ2-5, the V gene TRBV2, with D unresolved. This CDR3 is built from 14 residues. V was clipped by 8 bases and J by 4 bases, with 17 bases between them. CDR1 and CDR2 from the germline V gene are SNHLY and FYNNEI.

The DNA for the CDR3 is TGCGCCAGCAGGAGGGGACAGGGGGCGCGAAACACTGAAGCTTTCTTT. Translating it yields CASRRGQGARNTEAFF. V is TRBV5-1 and J is TRBJ1-1; 12 bases agree with TRBD1. The CDR3 loop spans 16 amino acids. CDR1 is SGHRS, CDR2 YFSETQ, per germline. V was clipped by 5 bases and J by 2 bases; unmatched bases: 7.

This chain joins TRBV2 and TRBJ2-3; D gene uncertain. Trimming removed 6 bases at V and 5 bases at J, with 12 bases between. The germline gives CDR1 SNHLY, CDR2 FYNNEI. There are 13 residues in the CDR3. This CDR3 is CASRAGSEDTQYF. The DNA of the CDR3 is TGTGCCAGCAGGGCCGGCAGTGAAGATACGCAGTATTTT.

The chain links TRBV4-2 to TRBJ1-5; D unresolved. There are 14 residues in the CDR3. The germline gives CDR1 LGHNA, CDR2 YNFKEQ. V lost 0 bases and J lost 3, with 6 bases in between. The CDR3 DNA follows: TGTGCCAGCAGCCAAGATCTCCCCAATCAGCCCCAGCATTTT. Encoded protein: CASSQDLPNQPQHF.

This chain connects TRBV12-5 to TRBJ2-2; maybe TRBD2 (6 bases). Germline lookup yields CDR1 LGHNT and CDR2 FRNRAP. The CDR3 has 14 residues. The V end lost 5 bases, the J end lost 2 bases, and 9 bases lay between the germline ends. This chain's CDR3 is CASGQGLNTGELFF. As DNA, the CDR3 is TGTGCTAGTGGTCAGGGACTTAACACCGGGGAGCTGTTTTTT.

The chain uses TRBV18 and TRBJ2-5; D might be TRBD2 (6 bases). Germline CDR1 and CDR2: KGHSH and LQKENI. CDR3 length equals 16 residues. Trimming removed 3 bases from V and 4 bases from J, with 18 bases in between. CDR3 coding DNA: TGTGCCAGCTCACCCGCCCAGGAGGGTTGGGGAGAGACCCAGTACTTC. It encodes CASSPAQEGWGETQYF.

This CDR3 is CASSCLSGVREQYV. CDR3 nucleotides: TGCGCCAGCAGTTGTTTGTCAGGGGTGCGAGAGCAGTACGTC. The chain couples TRBV23-1 to TRBJ2-7; perhaps TRBD1 as D (6 bases). TRBV23-1 is designated an ORF whose function remains uncertain. The CDR3 consists of 14 residues. The V gene lost 5 bases and the J gene lost 7 bases, with 18 bases spanning the gap.

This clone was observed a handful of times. DNA of the CDR3: TGTGCCAGCAGCCCCCTCGTTGTGATGGTATTAACCGGGGAGCTGTTTTTT. Its translation: CASSPLVVMVLTGELFF. The chain is built from TRBV28 and TRBJ2-2; no clear D gene. With 6 bases removed from V and 5 bases from J, the gap between germline ends came to 22 bases. Germline V gives CDR1 MDHEN, CDR2 SYDVKM. The CDR3 is made up of 17 amino acids.

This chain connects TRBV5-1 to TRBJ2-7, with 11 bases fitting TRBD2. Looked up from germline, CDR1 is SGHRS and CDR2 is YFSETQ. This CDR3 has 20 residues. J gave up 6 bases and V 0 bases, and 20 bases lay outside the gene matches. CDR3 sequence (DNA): TGCGCCAGCAGCTTGGAGGCTAGCGGGAGGTTATTCCGGTACCGGGGCGAGCAGTACTTC. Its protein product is CASSLEASGRLFRYRGEQYF. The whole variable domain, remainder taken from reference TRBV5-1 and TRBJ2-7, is KAGVTQTPRYLIKTRGQQVTLSCSPISGHRSVSWYQQTPGQGLQFLFEYFSETQRNKGNFPGRFSGRQFSNSRSEMNVSTLELGDSALYLCASSLEASGRLFRYRGEQYFGPGTRLTVT.

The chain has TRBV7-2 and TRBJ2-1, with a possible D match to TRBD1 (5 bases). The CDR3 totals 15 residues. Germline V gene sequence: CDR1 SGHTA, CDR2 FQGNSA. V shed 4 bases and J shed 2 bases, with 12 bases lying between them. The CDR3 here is CASSSNPTAYNEQFF. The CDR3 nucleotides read TGTGCCAGCAGCTCCAACCCGACAGCCTACAATGAGCAGTTCTTC.

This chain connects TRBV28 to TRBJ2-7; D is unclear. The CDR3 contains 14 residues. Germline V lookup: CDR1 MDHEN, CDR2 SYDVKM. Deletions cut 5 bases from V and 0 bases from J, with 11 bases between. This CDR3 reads CASSRPGTSYEQYF. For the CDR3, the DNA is TGTGCCAGCAGTCGACCAGGAACCTCCTACGAGCAGTACTTC.

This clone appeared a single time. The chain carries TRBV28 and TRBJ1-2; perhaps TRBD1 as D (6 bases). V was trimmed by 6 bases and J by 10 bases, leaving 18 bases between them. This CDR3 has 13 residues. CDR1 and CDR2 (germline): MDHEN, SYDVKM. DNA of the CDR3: TGTGCCAGCAGCACTGACAGGCCGCAGACCTACACCTTC. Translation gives CASSTDRPQTYTF.

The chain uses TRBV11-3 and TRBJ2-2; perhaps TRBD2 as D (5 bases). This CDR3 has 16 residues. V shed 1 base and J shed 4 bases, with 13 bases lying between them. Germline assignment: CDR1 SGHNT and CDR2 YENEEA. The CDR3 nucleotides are TGTGCCAGCAGCTTAGCTGGCTGGGCGGGCACCGGGGAGCTGTTTTTT. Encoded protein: CASSLAGWAGTGELFF. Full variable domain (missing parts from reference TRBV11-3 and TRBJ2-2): EAGVVQSPRYKIIEKKQPVAFWCNPISGHNTLYWYLQNLGQGPELLIRYENEEAVDDSQLPKDRFSAERLKGVDSTLKIQPAELGDSAVYLCASSLAGWAGTGELFFGEGSRLTVL.

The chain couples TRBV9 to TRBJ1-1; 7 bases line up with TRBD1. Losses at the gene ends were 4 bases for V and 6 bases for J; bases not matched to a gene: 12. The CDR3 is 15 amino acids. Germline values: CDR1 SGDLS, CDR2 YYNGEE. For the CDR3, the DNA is TGTGCCAGCAGCACCTATGAAACAGGGGCCGCTGAAGCTTTCTTT. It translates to CASSTYETGAAEAFF.

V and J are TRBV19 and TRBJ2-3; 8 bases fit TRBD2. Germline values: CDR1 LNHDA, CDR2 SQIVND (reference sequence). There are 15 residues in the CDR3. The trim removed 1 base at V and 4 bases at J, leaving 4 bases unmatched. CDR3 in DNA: TGTGCCAGTAGTATAGCGGGGGGGCAGGCAGATACGCAGTATTTT. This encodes CASSIAGGQADTQYF.

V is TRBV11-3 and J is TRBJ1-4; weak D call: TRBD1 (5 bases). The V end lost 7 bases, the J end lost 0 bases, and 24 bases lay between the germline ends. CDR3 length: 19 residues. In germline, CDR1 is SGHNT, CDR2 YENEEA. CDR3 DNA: TGTGCCAGCAATGGGAGGGGCACCCCCGGAAGGGCAACTAATGAAAAACTGTTTTTT. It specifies CASNGRGTPGRATNEKLFF.

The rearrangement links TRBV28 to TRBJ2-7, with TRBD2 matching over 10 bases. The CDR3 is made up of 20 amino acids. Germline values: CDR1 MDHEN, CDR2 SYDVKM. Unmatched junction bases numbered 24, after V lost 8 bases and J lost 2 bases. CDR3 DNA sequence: TGTGCCAGCGGGGTCTGGAGGGTCGCTAGCGGGAGCGGTAATCCCTACGAGCAGTACTTC. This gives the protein CASGVWRVASGSGNPYEQYF.

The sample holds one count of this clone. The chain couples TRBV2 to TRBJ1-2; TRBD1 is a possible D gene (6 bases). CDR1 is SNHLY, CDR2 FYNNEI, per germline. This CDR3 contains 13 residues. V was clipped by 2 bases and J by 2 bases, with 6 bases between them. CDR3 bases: TGTGCCAGCAGTGAACAGGGGAACTATGGCTACACCTTC. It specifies CASSEQGNYGYTF.

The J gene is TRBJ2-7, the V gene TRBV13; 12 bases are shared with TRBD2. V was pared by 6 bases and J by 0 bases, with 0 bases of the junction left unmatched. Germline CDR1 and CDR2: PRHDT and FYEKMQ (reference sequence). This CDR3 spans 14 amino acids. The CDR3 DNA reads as TGTGCCAGCAGGACTAGCGGGAGCTCCTACGAGCAGTACTTC. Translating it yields CASRTSGSSYEQYF.

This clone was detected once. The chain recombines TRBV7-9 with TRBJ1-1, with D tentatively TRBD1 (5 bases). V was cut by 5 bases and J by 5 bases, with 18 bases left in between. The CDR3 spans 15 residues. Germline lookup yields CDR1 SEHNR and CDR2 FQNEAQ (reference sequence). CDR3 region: CASSRLGQGETEAFF. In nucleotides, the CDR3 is TGTGCCAGCAGCCGACTTGGGCAGGGAGAGACTGAAGCTTTCTTT.

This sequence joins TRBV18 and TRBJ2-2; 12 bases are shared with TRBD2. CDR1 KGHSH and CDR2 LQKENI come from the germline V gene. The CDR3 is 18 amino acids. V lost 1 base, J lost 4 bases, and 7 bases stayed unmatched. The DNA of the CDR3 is TGTGCCAGCTCACCACGTAGACTAGCGGGGGCTGCCACCGGGGAGCTGTTTTTT. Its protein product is CASSPRRLAGAATGELFF.

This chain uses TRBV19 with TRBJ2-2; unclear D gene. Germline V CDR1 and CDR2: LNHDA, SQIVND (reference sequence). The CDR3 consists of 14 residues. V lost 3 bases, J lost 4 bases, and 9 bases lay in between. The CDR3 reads CASSIRVGTGELFF. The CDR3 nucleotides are TGTGCCAGTAGTATCCGGGTTGGCACCGGGGAGCTGTTTTTT.

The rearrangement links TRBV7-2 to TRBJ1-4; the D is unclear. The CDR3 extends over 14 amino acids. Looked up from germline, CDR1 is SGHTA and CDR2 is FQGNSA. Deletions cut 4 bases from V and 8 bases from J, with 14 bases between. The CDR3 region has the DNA TGTGCCAGCAGCTCGAGGGCTGATGGAGAAAAACTGTTTTTT. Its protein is CASSSRADGEKLFF.